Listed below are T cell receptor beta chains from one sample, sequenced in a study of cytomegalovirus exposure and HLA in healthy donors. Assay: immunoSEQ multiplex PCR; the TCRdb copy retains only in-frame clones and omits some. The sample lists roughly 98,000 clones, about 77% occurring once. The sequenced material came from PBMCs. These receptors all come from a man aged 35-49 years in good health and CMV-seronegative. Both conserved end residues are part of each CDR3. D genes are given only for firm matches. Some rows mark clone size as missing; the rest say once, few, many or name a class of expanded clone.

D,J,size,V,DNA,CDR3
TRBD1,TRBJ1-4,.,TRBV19,TGTGCCAGTAGTATGGGACAGAGCGAAAATGAAAAACTGTTTTTT,CASSMGQSENEKLFF
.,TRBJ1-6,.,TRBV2,TGTGCCAGCACTCATGACAGCTCCTATAATTCACCCCTCCACTTT,CASTHDSSYNSPLHF
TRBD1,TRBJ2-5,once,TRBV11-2,TGTGCCAGCAGTTCCGGGACAGGGGCGTCGGGACAAGAGACCCAGTACTTC,CASSSGTGASGQETQYF
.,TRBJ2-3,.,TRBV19,TGTGCCAGTAGTATCCCATCTAGGATGACTAGCACAGATACGCAGTATTTT,CASSIPSRMTSTDTQYF
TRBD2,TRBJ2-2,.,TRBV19,TGTGCCAGTAGTAACCCTAGCGGGGGGCTCAACACCGGGGAGCTGTTTTTT,CASSNPSGGLNTGELFF
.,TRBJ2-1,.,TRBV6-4,TGTGCCAGCAGTATAGCGGCTAAGAGCTCCTACAATGAGCAGTTCTTC,CASSIAAKSSYNEQFF
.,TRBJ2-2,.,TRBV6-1,TGTGCCAGCATGGGGCAGGCGAACACCGGGGAGCTGTTTTTT,CASMGQANTGELFF
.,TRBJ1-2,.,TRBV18,TGTGCCAGCTCACCACTCCTAAGACAAGAAACAAACTATGGCTACACCTTC,CASSPLLRQETNYGYTF
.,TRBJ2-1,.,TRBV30,TGTGCCTGGAGTGTACTGGTTACTACAAATGAGCAGTTCTTC,CAWSVLVTTNEQFF
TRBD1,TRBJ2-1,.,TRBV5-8,TGTGCCAGCAGCTTTGGGACAGGTTACAATGAGCAGTTCTTC,CASSFGTGYNEQFF
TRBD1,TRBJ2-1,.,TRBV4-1,TGCGCCAGCAGCCAAATGGGACAGGGATCCTACAATGAGCAGTTCTTC,CASSQMGQGSYNEQFF
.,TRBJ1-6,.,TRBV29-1,TGCAGCGTTGCGAACAGTCCTTCCTATAATTCACCCCTCCACTTT,CSVANSPSYNSPLHF
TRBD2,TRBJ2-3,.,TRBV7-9,TGTGCCAGCAGGGGACTAGCGGGAGCCACAGATACGCAGTATTTT,CASRGLAGATDTQYF
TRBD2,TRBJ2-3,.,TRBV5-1,TGCGCCAGCAGTTCGGGACTAGCGGGGGGGAAGGGCACAGATACGCAGTATTTT,CASSSGLAGGKGTDTQYF
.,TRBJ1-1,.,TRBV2,TGTGCCAGCAGTGAACAGGGGTGGAACACTGAAGCTTTCTTT,CASSEQGWNTEAFF
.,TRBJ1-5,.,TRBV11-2,TGTGCCAGCAGCTTAGAGCCGCGATCGAGCAATCAGCCCCAGCATTTT,CASSLEPRSSNQPQHF
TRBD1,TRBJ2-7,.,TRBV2,TGTGCCAGCAGCCGTTTAGGACAGGGGGCTTACGAGCAGTACTTC,CASSRLGQGAYEQYF
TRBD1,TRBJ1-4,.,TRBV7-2,TGTGCCAGCAGCTCAGGGGGGAGTGTCAGAAAACTGTTTTTT,CASSSGGSVRKLFF
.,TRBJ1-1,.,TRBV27,TGTGCCAGCAGTCCGTATACGGGGAGGGAGACTGAAGCTTTCTTT,CASSPYTGRETEAFF
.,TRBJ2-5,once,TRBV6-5,TGTGCCAGCAGTTACTCAGACGTCTCGGGGGAGCAGTACTTC,CASSYSDVSGEQYF
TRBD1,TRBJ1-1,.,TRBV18,TGTGCCAGCTCGGCAGGGGGCGCGGGCACTGAAGCTTTCTTT,CASSAGGAGTEAFF
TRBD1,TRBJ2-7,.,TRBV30,TGTGCCTGGGAGACAGGGGGGTCCTCCTACGAGCAGTACTTC,CAWETGGSSYEQYF
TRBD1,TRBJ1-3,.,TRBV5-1,TGCGCCAGCAGAGTCGGACAGGGGGCTGGAAACACCATATATTTT,CASRVGQGAGNTIYF
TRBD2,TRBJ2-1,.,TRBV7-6,TGTGCCAGCAGCGCACTAGCGGGGGAGACTGGAAATGAGCAGTTCTTC,CASSALAGETGNEQFF
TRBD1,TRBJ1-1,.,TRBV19,TGTGCCAGTAGTAAGGACAGGGTCAGCACTGAAGCTTTCTTT,CASSKDRVSTEAFF
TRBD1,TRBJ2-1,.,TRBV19,TGTGCCAGTAGTATAACTCGGACAGGGAATGAGCAGTTCTTC,CASSITRTGNEQFF
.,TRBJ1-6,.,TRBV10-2,TGCGCCAGCAGTGAGTCCCGGCCCGCGGGCGGGACCCTCCACTTT,CASSESRPAGGTLHF
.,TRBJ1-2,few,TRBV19,TGTGCCAGTACGCGCCCTCCTAACTATGGCTACACCTTC,CASTRPPNYGYTF